Listed below are T cell receptor beta chains from one sample, sequenced in a study of OX40 agonist ivuxolimab in advanced cancers. Generated by immunoSEQ multiplex PCR, the TCRdb table keeps only in-frame clones and is missing some. The sample has approximately 74,000 clones, almost 85% seen once. The input for sequencing was CD4+ or CD8+ T cells sorted from blood, taken in a trial of the OX40 agonist ivuxolimab. Receptors were obtained from an adult with an advanced solid tumor such as melanoma, head and neck, liver or kidney cancer. Both conserved end residues are part of each CDR3. The D gene is left open where the match is weak. Rows may omit the clone size; those that give it use once, few, many or a size class.

DNA: TGTGCCAGCAGCCGGGACAAGGTTTTCTATGGCTACACCTTC
CDR3: CASSRDKVFYGYTF
D: .
J: TRBJ1-2
length: 14
size: .
V: TRBV2

DNA: TGTGCCAGCAGCTTGAGAGTACACGGACAGGGCGCAGGGGAGACCCAGTACTTC
CDR3: CASSLRVHGQGAGETQYF
D: TRBD1
J: TRBJ2-5
length: 18
size: .
V: TRBV5-4

DNA: TGTGCCAGCAGTTCTTACACTGAAGCTTTCTTT
CDR3: CASSSYTEAFF
D: .
J: TRBJ1-1
length: 11
size: .
V: TRBV28

DNA: TGTGCCATCAGTGAGCCCCACGGGACAGGGGATGGCTACACCTTC
CDR3: CAISEPHGTGDGYTF
D: TRBD1
J: TRBJ1-2
length: 15
size: .
V: TRBV10-3

DNA: TGCGCCAGCAGCTTGGGGACAGGGGGCGGAAACACCATATATTTT
CDR3: CASSLGTGGGNTIYF
D: TRBD1
J: TRBJ1-3
length: 15
size: .
V: TRBV5-1

DNA: TGTGCCAGCAGTTACAGGGGTTTAGCCAACTATGGCTACACCTTC
CDR3: CASSYRGLANYGYTF
D: .
J: TRBJ1-2
length: 15
size: .
V: TRBV6-6

DNA: TGTGCCAGCTCAGCGGGACAGGGATCCCCCGAGCAGTACTTC
CDR3: CASSAGQGSPEQYF
D: TRBD1
J: TRBJ2-7
length: 14
size: .
V: TRBV18

DNA: TGTGCCAGCAGCAAATGCACAGGGGGTGTGAACACTGAAGCTTTCTTT
CDR3: CASSKCTGGVNTEAFF
D: .
J: TRBJ1-1
length: 16
size: .
V: TRBV21-1

DNA: TGTGCCATCAGTCCGGGGGGTAGCACAGATACGCAGTATTTT
CDR3: CAISPGGSTDTQYF
D: TRBD2
J: TRBJ2-3
length: 14
size: .
V: TRBV10-3

DNA: TGTGCCAGCAGCCGGGAGAACACCGGGGAGCTGTTTTTT
CDR3: CASSRENTGELFF
D: .
J: TRBJ2-2
length: 13
size: .
V: TRBV27

DNA: TGTGCCAGTAGTATTCTAGCGGGAAACGAGCAGTACTTC
CDR3: CASSILAGNEQYF
D: TRBD2
J: TRBJ2-7
length: 13
size: .
V: TRBV19

DNA: TGTGCCAGCAGTTTAGTCGGGCCGGGATATAACTATGGCTACACCTTC
CDR3: CASSLVGPGYNYGYTF
D: .
J: TRBJ1-2
length: 16
size: .
V: TRBV28

DNA: TGTGCCAGCAGTGAAGCGCCTCCCGGCTACAGGGGCTCAAATGAAAAACTGTTTTTT
CDR3: CASSEAPPGYRGSNEKLFF
D: TRBD1
J: TRBJ1-4
length: 19
size: once
V: TRBV6-1

DNA: TGTGCCAGCAGTTACTCTCGGACAGGCCACCAAGAGACCCAGTACTTC
CDR3: CASSYSRTGHQETQYF
D: TRBD1
J: TRBJ2-5
length: 16
size: .
V: TRBV6-5

DNA: TGTGCCAGCAGTTTCAACAGGGGAGCAACTAATGAAAAACTGTTTTTT
CDR3: CASSFNRGATNEKLFF
D: TRBD1
J: TRBJ1-4
length: 16
size: .
V: TRBV5-4

DNA: TGCAGCGTTGTGTATGGAGATACTAACTATGGCTACACCTTC
CDR3: CSVVYGDTNYGYTF
D: .
J: TRBJ1-2
length: 14
size: few
V: TRBV29-1

DNA: TGCGCCAGCAGCGCCGGGACCGCGAACACTGAAGCTTTCTTT
CDR3: CASSAGTANTEAFF
D: .
J: TRBJ1-1
length: 14
size: .
V: TRBV5-1

DNA: TGTGCCATCACAGGGGGCAGAGCTAATGAAAAACTGTTTTTT
CDR3: CAITGGRANEKLFF
D: TRBD1
J: TRBJ1-4
length: 14
size: .
V: TRBV7-9

DNA: TGTGCCACCGAGCTTCGACAGGGCTTGAACACTGAAGCTTTCTTT
CDR3: CATELRQGLNTEAFF
D: TRBD1
J: TRBJ1-1
length: 15
size: .
V: TRBV28

DNA: TGTGCCAGCAGCTACAGAATCCCGGGGGGGACCCAGTACTTC
CDR3: CASSYRIPGGTQYF
D: TRBD2
J: TRBJ2-5
length: 14
size: once
V: TRBV7-2

DNA: TGTGCCATCAAGGGAGGGGGCTCCTCAGAGACCCAGTACTTC
CDR3: CAIKGGGSSETQYF
D: .
J: TRBJ2-5
length: 14
size: .
V: TRBV10-3

DNA: TGTGCCAGCAGCTTGAGGATGAACACCGGGGAGCTGTTTTTT
CDR3: CASSLRMNTGELFF
D: .
J: TRBJ2-2
length: 14
size: .
V: TRBV5-6

DNA: TGCGCCAGCAGCATGCCTAGCGGTTACACAGATACGCAGTATTTT
CDR3: CASSMPSGYTDTQYF
D: TRBD2
J: TRBJ2-3
length: 15
size: .
V: TRBV5-1

DNA: TGTGCCAGTAGTCGCAGGGGGACGAACACCGGGGAGCTGTTTTTT
CDR3: CASSRRGTNTGELFF
D: TRBD1
J: TRBJ2-2
length: 15
size: few
V: TRBV19

DNA: TGTGCCAGTAGTATAAGAGTCCAGCCGCCCTACGAGCAGTACTTC
CDR3: CASSIRVQPPYEQYF
D: .
J: TRBJ2-7
length: 15
size: .
V: TRBV19

DNA: TGTGCCAGCAGCCCGGCGGACGGGGCTCGGGAGCAGTACTTC
CDR3: CASSPADGAREQYF
D: .
J: TRBJ2-7
length: 14
size: .
V: TRBV5-6

DNA: TGTGCCACGGACAGAGAGACCCAGTACTTC
CDR3: CATDRETQYF
D: .
J: TRBJ2-5
length: 10
size: few
V: TRBV6-1

DNA: TGTGCCAGCAGCCCCGGGCGGGGGGGCCAAGATACGCAGTATTTT
CDR3: CASSPGRGGQDTQYF
D: TRBD2
J: TRBJ2-3
length: 15
size: .
V: TRBV11-2

DNA: TGTGCCAGCAGTTACTCATCCAGTGGGGGTGACACTGAAGCTTTCTTT
CDR3: CASSYSSSGGDTEAFF
D: .
J: TRBJ1-1
length: 16
size: few
V: TRBV6-5

DNA: TGCAGTGCTATTTTAGGGTATGGCTACACCTTC
CDR3: CSAILGYGYTF
D: .
J: TRBJ1-2
length: 11
size: .
V: TRBV20-1

DNA: TGTGCCAGCAGTCCCGGGACAGGGTACACCGGGGAGCTGTTTTTT
CDR3: CASSPGTGYTGELFF
D: TRBD1
J: TRBJ2-2
length: 15
size: .
V: TRBV7-3

DNA: TGTGCCAGCGCGTATCCGGGACTAGCGGGTGATACGCAGTATTTT
CDR3: CASAYPGLAGDTQYF
D: TRBD2
J: TRBJ2-3
length: 15
size: .
V: TRBV7-6

DNA: TGCAGCGTCCGGGCCCCCCCGAACACTGAAGCTTTCTTT
CDR3: CSVRAPPNTEAFF
D: .
J: TRBJ1-1
length: 13
size: .
V: TRBV29-1

DNA: TGTGCCAGCAGTGAACGGGGGAGGGTTGGGACTAGCGGAGATACGCAGTATTTT
CDR3: CASSERGRVGTSGDTQYF
D: TRBD2
J: TRBJ2-3
length: 18
size: .
V: TRBV25-1

DNA: TGTGCCAGCAGCTTAGGAGGGGGCGTTGGCTACACCTTC
CDR3: CASSLGGGVGYTF
D: TRBD1
J: TRBJ1-2
length: 13
size: .
V: TRBV7-2

DNA: TGTGCCAGTAGTTCAGCTGGCTATGGCTACACCTTC
CDR3: CASSSAGYGYTF
D: .
J: TRBJ1-2
length: 12
size: .
V: TRBV19

DNA: TGTGCCAGCAGCTTGCCCAGACAGGGGGCGGAGACCCAGTACTTC
CDR3: CASSLPRQGAETQYF
D: TRBD1
J: TRBJ2-5
length: 15
size: few
V: TRBV7-6

DNA: TGTGCCAGCAGACCAACAGGGGGGAGCACAGATACGCAGTATTTT
CDR3: CASRPTGGSTDTQYF
D: TRBD1
J: TRBJ2-3
length: 15
size: .
V: TRBV7-3

DNA: TGTGCCAGCAGCCGGACTAGCGGCAGCACAGATACGCAGTATTTT
CDR3: CASSRTSGSTDTQYF
D: TRBD2
J: TRBJ2-3
length: 15
size: .
V: TRBV5-5

DNA: TGCGCCAGCAGTACGGGGGCCGGAAACATTCAGTACTTC
CDR3: CASSTGAGNIQYF
D: .
J: TRBJ2-4
length: 13
size: .
V: TRBV5-1

DNA: TGTGCCATCAGCGGGACTAGCGGGAGTGCAGATACGCAGTATTTT
CDR3: CAISGTSGSADTQYF
D: TRBD2
J: TRBJ2-3
length: 15
size: .
V: TRBV10-3

DNA: TGCGCCAGCAGCCCTTCTCCGGAAAAACAAGAGACCCAGTACTTC
CDR3: CASSPSPEKQETQYF
D: .
J: TRBJ2-5
length: 15
size: once
V: TRBV4-1

DNA: TGTGCCAGCAGCCCCCACCATCTCGGGGATAAGTCGGGCCTCCACTTT
CDR3: CASSPHHLGDKSGLHF
D: .
J: TRBJ1-6
length: 16
size: .
V: TRBV9

DNA: TGTGCCAGCAGCTCGGATGCCTACGAGCAGTACTTC
CDR3: CASSSDAYEQYF
D: .
J: TRBJ2-7
length: 12
size: .
V: TRBV5-4

DNA: TGCGCCAGCAGTCCCGGGACAGGGAACGAAAAACTGTTTTTT
CDR3: CASSPGTGNEKLFF
D: TRBD1
J: TRBJ1-4
length: 14
size: .
V: TRBV5-1

DNA: TGTGCCAGCAGTTACTCCAGGGGTTGGGCCACTGAAGCTTTCTTT
CDR3: CASSYSRGWATEAFF
D: .
J: TRBJ1-1
length: 15
size: .
V: TRBV6-5